The rows below give T cell receptor beta chains drawn from one sample of a study of regulatory T cells in long-lasting Graves disease. TCRdb recomputed calls from the multiplex PCR reads with MiXCR, one row per CDR3 protein. This sample has approximately 480,000 distinct CDR3 sequences, with 15% to 20% found just once. The same data also contributed to another study, on T cells in Graves' hyperthyroidism and ophthalmopathy.

The material sequenced was peripheral blood mononuclear cells (PBMCs), taken at new diagnosis, from a patient treated with antithyroid drugs. Source of these receptors: a man aged 35-49 years with Graves disease. Both conserved end residues are part of each CDR3. Fields, in order: J gene, CDR3 length, clone size, D gene, V gene, CDR3 protein, CDR3 DNA. A D gene is named only where the DNA matches it firmly. The size of a clone is reported for some rows only, either as once, few or many, or as a class for expanded clones.

J: TRBJ2-1; length: 16; size: .; D: TRBD2; V: TRBV7-9; CDR3: CASSAFSGSSYNEQFF; DNA: TGTGCCAGCAGCGCGTTTAGCGGGAGCTCCTACAATGAGCAGTTCTTC
J: TRBJ2-1; length: 15; size: few; D: TRBD1; V: TRBV20-1; CDR3: CSARKTGGFYNEQFF; DNA: TGCAGTGCTAGAAAGACAGGGGGCTTCTACAATGAGCAGTTCTTC
J: TRBJ2-1; length: 15; size: .; D: TRBD2; V: TRBV20-1; CDR3: CSATYLAGGPGEQFF; DNA: TGCAGTGCTACTTACCTAGCGGGAGGGCCGGGGGAGCAGTTCTTC
J: TRBJ2-5; length: 14; size: many; D: TRBD1; V: TRBV28; CDR3: CASRMTGGWETQYF; DNA: TGTGCCAGCAGGATGACAGGGGGGTGGGAGACCCAGTACTTC
J: TRBJ2-2; length: 12; size: many; D: .; V: TRBV7-2; CDR3: CASTLGVGELFF; DNA: TGTGCCAGCACCCTGGGGGTTGGGGAGCTGTTTTTT
J: TRBJ2-3; length: 14; size: .; D: TRBD2; V: TRBV5-1; CDR3: CASSLLAAGDTQYF; DNA: TGTGCCAGCAGCTTACTAGCGGCTGGGGATACGCAGTATTTT
J: TRBJ1-3; length: 18; size: .; D: .; V: TRBV5-5; CDR3: CASSFGRDFIRSGNTIYF; DNA: TGTGCCAGCAGCTTCGGCAGAGATTTTATCCGCTCTGGAAACACCATATATTTT
J: TRBJ2-7; length: 13; size: few; D: .; V: TRBV12-3/TRBV12-4; CDR3: CASSPDYLYEQYF; DNA: TGTGCCAGCAGTCCTGACTACCTCTACGAGCAGTACTTC
J: TRBJ1-6; length: 13; size: .; D: .; V: TRBV5-1; CDR3: CASSLGGGPPLHF; DNA: TGCGCCAGCAGCTTGGGTGGTGGTCCACCCCTCCACTTT
J: TRBJ1-5; length: 19; size: few; D: TRBD1; V: TRBV6-5; CDR3: CASSYLQRTGGISNQPQHF; DNA: TGTGCCAGCAGTTACCTTCAACGGACAGGGGGGATTAGCAATCAGCCCCAGCATTTT
J: TRBJ2-4; length: 14; size: few; D: .; V: TRBV12-3/TRBV12-4; CDR3: CASTSSGAKNIQYF; DNA: TGTGCCAGCACCTCGTCCGGAGCCAAAAACATTCAGTACTTC
J: TRBJ1-1; length: 13; size: many; D: TRBD1; V: TRBV2; CDR3: CASSGQQNTEAFF; DNA: TGTGCCAGCTCGGGACAGCAAAACACTGAAGCTTTCTTT
J: TRBJ1-1; length: 16; size: many; D: .; V: TRBV5-5; CDR3: CATRTGPTYKNTEAFF; DNA: TGTGCCACTCGAACCGGGCCCACGTACAAGAACACTGAAGCTTTCTTT
J: TRBJ1-1; length: 14; size: many; D: TRBD1; V: TRBV29-1; CDR3: CSVQGVEWYTEAFF; DNA: TGCAGCGTTCAGGGGGTGGAGTGGTACACTGAAGCTTTCTTT
J: TRBJ2-7; length: 14; size: many; D: .; V: TRBV28; CDR3: CASIEGARGREQYF; DNA: TGTGCCAGCATCGAAGGTGCCAGGGGCCGCGAGCAGTACTTC
J: TRBJ2-1; length: 10; size: .; D: .; V: TRBV2; CDR3: CARQGNEQFF; DNA: TGTGCCAGACAGGGAAATGAGCAGTTCTTC
J: TRBJ2-7; length: 12; size: many; D: .; V: TRBV2; CDR3: CATGGRGYEQYF; DNA: TGTGCCACCGGAGGACGGGGCTACGAGCAGTACTTC
J: TRBJ2-7; length: 14; size: few; D: TRBD2; V: TRBV6-2/TRBV6-3; CDR3: CASSEVGGSYEQYF; DNA: TGTGCCAGCAGTGAAGTGGGAGGGTCCTACGAGCAGTACTTC
J: TRBJ2-5; length: 14; size: .; D: .; V: TRBV6-1; CDR3: CASSRLKTPETQYF; DNA: TGTGCCAGCAGTAGGCTTAAAACACCAGAGACCCAGTACTTC
J: TRBJ2-7; length: 18; size: .; D: .; V: TRBV10-1; CDR3: CASSDEMAVTSSYNEQYF; DNA: TGCGCCAGCAGTGATGAAATGGCGGTTACCAGCTCCTACAATGAGCAGTACTTC
J: TRBJ1-3; length: 16; size: .; D: TRBD1; V: TRBV11-1; CDR3: CASSRGQGVSGNTIYF; DNA: TGTGCCAGCAGCCGGGGACAGGGGGTCTCTGGAAACACCATATATTTT
J: TRBJ2-7; length: 13; size: many; D: .; V: TRBV2; CDR3: CASTGTGSYEQYF; DNA: TGTGCCAGCACTGGGACGGGGTCCTACGAGCAGTACTTC
J: TRBJ2-1; length: 17; size: .; D: .; V: TRBV11-3; CDR3: CASSLDGGRNAYNEQFF; DNA: TGTGCCAGCAGCTTAGATGGGGGTCGGAATGCCTACAATGAGCAGTTCTTC
J: TRBJ2-1; length: 15; size: many; D: TRBD2; V: TRBV28; CDR3: CASRMGLAAYNEQFF; DNA: TGTGCCAGCAGAATGGGACTAGCGGCCTACAATGAGCAGTTCTTC
J: TRBJ1-5; length: 16; size: .; D: TRBD1; V: TRBV4-1; CDR3: CASSQVPGQGGQPQHF; DNA: TGCGCCAGCAGCCAAGTCCCGGGACAGGGGGGACAGCCCCAGCATTTT
J: TRBJ2-2; length: 15; size: few; D: .; V: TRBV2; CDR3: CASSVFSANTGELFF; DNA: TGTGCCAGCAGTGTGTTTTCGGCGAACACCGGGGAGCTGTTTTTT
J: TRBJ2-2; length: 17; size: .; D: .; V: TRBV5-1; CDR3: CASSLALVVSNTGELFF; DNA: TGCGCCAGCAGCTTGGCCCTGGTAGTTAGTAACACCGGGGAGCTGTTTTTT
J: TRBJ1-2; length: 14; size: many; D: TRBD1; V: TRBV3-1; CDR3: CASSQDTGGYGYTF; DNA: TGTGCCAGCAGCCAAGACACAGGGGGCTATGGCTACACCTTC
J: TRBJ2-1; length: 15; size: few; D: .; V: TRBV6-1; CDR3: CASSTSPWPYNEQFF; DNA: TGTGCCAGCAGTACGTCCCCCTGGCCCTACAATGAGCAGTTCTTC
J: TRBJ2-5; length: 15; size: many; D: TRBD2; V: TRBV5-1; CDR3: CASSLLAEMGETQYF; DNA: TGCGCCAGCAGCTTGCTAGCGGAAATGGGGGAGACCCAGTACTTC
J: TRBJ2-7; length: 11; size: many; D: .; V: TRBV7-3; CDR3: CASSDAYEQYF; DNA: TGTGCCAGCAGCGATGCCTACGAGCAGTACTTC
J: TRBJ2-7; length: 13; size: many; D: TRBD1; V: TRBV2; CDR3: CASTTGADYEQYF; DNA: TGTGCCAGTACTACAGGGGCCGACTACGAGCAGTACTTC
J: TRBJ2-1; length: 16; size: .; D: TRBD2; V: TRBV19; CDR3: CASSSLAGLGDNEQFF; DNA: TGTGCCAGTAGTTCCTTAGCGGGACTTGGCGACAATGAGCAGTTCTTC
J: TRBJ2-7; length: 15; size: many; D: .; V: TRBV3-1; CDR3: CASSQAGSKRGEQYF; DNA: TGTGCCAGCAGCCAAGCAGGGTCTAAACGAGGCGAGCAGTACTTC
J: TRBJ2-5; length: 12; size: .; D: .; V: TRBV5-4; CDR3: CASRGGEETQYF; DNA: TGTGCCAGCCGAGGGGGAGAAGAGACCCAGTACTTC
J: TRBJ2-1; length: 15; size: .; D: TRBD1; V: TRBV7-6; CDR3: CASSLVLDRAHEQFF; DNA: TGTGCCAGCAGCTTAGTCTTGGACAGGGCACATGAGCAGTTCTTC
J: TRBJ1-2; length: 17; size: few; D: TRBD1; V: TRBV5-1; CDR3: CASSLEPNGQGDYGYTF; DNA: TGCGCCAGCAGCTTGGAACCAAACGGACAGGGGGACTATGGCTACACCTTC